This entry describes one T cell receptor (beta chain). The target of this receptor is not known. Sequence at one end of the junction differs from germline and may be a read error. This sample is drawn from a study of Graves' ophthalmopathy and Graves' hyperthyroidism (dated by TCRdb to the late 2010s). Context from the whole study: Peripheral blood was collected at initial diagnosis, before any treatment. To tell Graves' ophthalmopathy apart from Graves' hyperthyroidism, and to predict which patients would progress to ophthalmopathy, the study relied on TCR beta repertoire signatures. To explore V-J signatures distinguishing ophthalmopathy from hyperthyroidism, a discovery set of 100 patients (roughly 45 ophthalmopathy, over 55 stable hyperthyroidism) was enrolled. For training and testing, the 110 or so patients in the discovery cohort were randomly divided in a 7:3 ratio. In roughly six hyperthyroidism patients, T-cell repertoires of thyroid tissue and blood were compared. In total, 120 to 150 blood samples were TCR-sequenced: 40 to 45 ophthalmopathy, 75 hyperthyroidism and around 17 hyperthyroidism-to-ophthalmopathy patients. For independent validation, a separate cohort was made up of around 19 hyperthyroidism patients plus 17 patients who later progressed from hyperthyroidism to ophthalmopathy. Following sample collection, hyperthyroidism patients were given methimazole at a starting dose of 30 mg daily, and ophthalmopathy patients were given high-dose intravenous methylprednisolone. Summary of the overall study and its limitations: In validation, the model predicted ophthalmopathy progression with about 71% sensitivity and less than 80% specificity; approximately 12 predicted patients were CT-confirmed with GO in a median of approximately 6.5 months. Sample size was not statistically predetermined, and group allocation was not concealed from the investigators. Most expanded thyroid clonotypes with frequency above 0.001 were also detected in blood, suggesting blood repertoires may reflect the thyroid immune response. The 13-signature model separated ophthalmopathy from stable hyperthyroidism with 85% to 90% sensitivity and about 81% specificity in cross-validation, and 80%/75% in the test set.

Ophthalmopathy patients were characterized by moderately to severely active disease, a Clinical Activity Score of at least 3, a NOSPECS grade of at least 4, and a disease duration under 3 months. Patients were excluded if they had other autoimmune diseases, uncontrolled infections, pregnancy or lactation. Diagnosis relied on clinical symptoms, serum thyroxine, TRAb, thyroid ultrasound and orbital computed tomography. PBMCs were isolated from roughly 10 ml of fresh peripheral blood by Ficoll-Paque density gradient centrifugation. Total RNA was extracted with Trizol reagent and quality-checked on an Agilent 2100 Bioanalyzer. For repertoire sequencing, TCR beta CDR3 regions were amplified from RNA transcripts. HTBI primers and the Qiagen OneStep RT-PCR kit were used in a first-round RT-PCR, which was followed by a second-round multiplex PCR, size selection and purification. Libraries were sequenced paired-end with 100 bp reads on an Illumina HiSeq2000. As for the original processing: SOAPnuke was used to process the reads, throwing out any read that had adapters, had uncalled bases, had a mean Phred below 15, or lacked an exact constant-primer or identifier match. High-quality paired reads were merged with COPE v1.2.5. Each unique nucleotide sequence was treated as a clonotype, and MiTCR v1.1 was used to align the clonotypes to the IMGT TRB V, D and J references. The analysis was limited to V-J combinations with a frequency above 0.0001, which together covered roughly 99% of repertoires. For each V-J combination, a TCR clonal expansion and chaos score was defined as the ratio of F50 clonal expansion to chaos observed in the TCRdist matrix. Features were reduced by Welch's t-statistics and random forest to around 13 V-J combinations, which fed a naive Bayes classifier. Thyroid-blood repertoire similarity was quantified with the Morisita-Horn index. TCRdb ran its own pipeline on the public reads, namely fastp trimming at Q25 and MiXCR clone calling, and kept in-frame beta chains. Each CDR3 protein gets just one entry, which takes the most common genes and DNA from the rows behind it. The V and J calls here are based on TCRdb, not the publication. This sample gives under 250,000 distinct CDR3 sequences in total; roughly a fifth of them show up just once. Roughly 40% of the sample rests with the top ten.

Sequencing used peripheral blood. The receptor comes from a woman in her 50s with Graves' ophthalmopathy. Donor details come from another sample of the same person, matched by shared clones.

The CDR3 reads as follows: CASSRTDNYGCTF. The DNA sequence is as follows: TGTGCCAGCAGCCGGACGGATAACTATGGCTGCACCTTC. This sequence uses TRBV3-1 and TRBJ1-2; the D gene assignment is ambiguous. Via the germline V gene (reference sequence), CDR1 is LGHDT and CDR2 YNNKEL. The CDR3 measures 13 amino acids from cysteine to phenylalanine. Just the 39-base CDR3 DNA is kept, in frame starting at base 1.